Below are 9 T cell receptor beta chains sequenced from a single sample in a study of shared clonotypes between healthy human individuals. Produced via immunoSEQ multiplex PCR; TCRdb's table is partial and in-frame only. The data contain about 2.4 million clones, 90% to 95% of them singletons. Sample: naive CD4+ T cells from PBMCs. The subset: CD45RA+ positively selected. Source of these receptors: a man aged 18-30 years in good health. Some clones in this sample may be carry-over from other donors' samples.

The V and J genes are TRBV18 and TRBJ2-3; 7 bases match TRBD2. Germline trimming cut 3 bases from V and 1 base from J; bases unmatched to any gene: 7. The CDR3 length is 16 residues. Germline loops: CDR1 KGHSH, CDR2 LQKENI. The CDR3 DNA follows: TGTGCCAGCTCACCTCGGGTAGCGGGCCGCACAGATACGCAGTATTTT. Translating it yields CASSPRVAGRTDTQYF.

The rearrangement uses TRBV6-5 and TRBJ1-2; D not certain. The V gene's germline CDR1 is MNHEY and CDR2 SVGAGI. There are 14 residues in the CDR3. Trimming left V 5 bases short and J 8 bases short, with 18 bases between. The CDR3 sequence: CASSTSLGRWGYTF. The CDR3 nucleotides are TGTGCCAGCAGTACCTCCCTGGGCAGGTGGGGCTACACCTTC.

Concerning this clone: The sample carries other DNA sequences with the same CDR3. V gene TRBV5-1 combines with J gene TRBJ2-5, with a weak D call TRBD1 (6 bases). V dropped 4 bases and J dropped 3 bases, with 10 bases sitting between them. The CDR3 runs to 13 residues. Germline V gene lookup returns CDR1 SGHRS and CDR2 YFSETQ. CDR3 nucleotide sequence: TGCGCCAGCAGCCTTCCAGGGGAAGAGACCCAGTACTTC. Amino acids: CASSLPGEETQYF.

The J gene is TRBJ1-4, the V gene TRBV2, with 7 bases aligning to TRBD1. CDR1 is SNHLY and CDR2 is FYNNEI in the germline V gene. V gave up 8 bases and J gave up 7 bases; unmatched junction bases: 16. The CDR3 runs 16 residues. The chain's CDR3 is CASRFDRARTPEKLFF. The CDR3, as DNA: TGTGCCAGCCGGTTTGACAGGGCGCGGACCCCTGAAAAACTGTTTTTT.

The chain links TRBV6-5 to TRBJ1-5; a weak D match, TRBD1 (5 bases). The V end was cut by 5 bases, the J end by 0 bases, with 11 bases between. Per germline, CDR1 MNHEY and CDR2 SVGAGI. The CDR3 length is 15 residues. The chain's CDR3 is CASSQRQYSNQPQHF. The CDR3 DNA reads TGTGCCAGCAGTCAGAGACAGTATAGCAATCAGCCCCAGCATTTT.

The chain combines TRBV5-8 with TRBJ2-1; the match to TRBD2 covers 16 bases. CDR1 is SGHTS, CDR2 YDEGEE, per germline. The CDR3 runs 17 residues. Trimming at V came to 4 bases and at J to 2 bases, leaving 3 bases not matched to a gene. CDR3 DNA: TGTGCCAGCAGCACGGGACTAGCGGGAGGGCCCTACAATGAGCAGTTCTTC. This codes for CASSTGLAGGPYNEQFF.

The V and J genes are TRBV6-1 and TRBJ2-1; D gene ambiguous. This CDR3 spans 12 amino acids. Per germline, CDR1 MNHNS and CDR2 SASEGT. V dropped 4 bases and J dropped 6 bases, with 7 bases sitting between them. The CDR3 reads CASSVIGNEQFF. The CDR3 bases are TGTGCCAGCAGTGTAATTGGCAATGAGCAGTTCTTC.

In DNA, the CDR3 is TGTGCCAGCAGCACCCGAGACACCCCCCGGAACCCCCAGTACTTC. As protein: CASSTRDTPRNPQYF. The chain links TRBV7-9 to TRBJ2-7; unclear D gene. The CDR3 loop spans 15 amino acids. The V end was cut by 5 bases, the J end by 10 bases, with 24 bases between. CDR1 is SEHNR and CDR2 is FQNEAQ in the germline V gene (reference sequence).

The V call is TRBV5-1, the J call TRBJ1-1; D is ambiguous. V lost 0 bases and J 6 bases, leaving 12 bases between the germline ends. CDR1 is SGHRS, CDR2 YFSETQ, per germline. CDR3 length: 14 amino acids. The CDR3 sequence is CASSLVLGSAEAFF. In nucleotides, the CDR3 is TGCGCCAGCAGCTTGGTATTAGGGTCGGCTGAAGCTTTCTTT.